This T cell receptor (beta chain) was obtained from a study of early T cells in non-severe SARS-CoV-2 infection. Study in general: Chains stayed unpaired after sequencing of bulk RNA from unsorted whole blood. Study findings and constraints: Matches to VDJdb favored anti-spike CD8 responses and missed private and CD4 specificities.

Using its own MiXCR run on the 5' RACE reads, TCRdb lists one record per CDR3 protein. The sample carries more than 65,000 distinct CDR3 sequences, around 12% recorded once. V shed 1 base and J shed 4 bases, with 19 bases lying between them. CDR3 length: 17 residues. Germline V gene data show CDR1 as LGHNA and CDR2 as YSLEER. This clonotype was observed many times. Its antigen is unidentified. The receptor comes from an adult who was a healthcare worker with PCR-confirmed SARS-CoV-2 infection or an uninfected control (not recorded which). V and J are TRBV4-3 and TRBJ2-5, with D possibly being TRBD1 (8 bases). Sequencing was carried out using whole blood. CDR3 sequence (DNA): TGCGCCAGCAGCCAAGTTCTTGGACAGGGCGGGGGAGAGACCCAGTACTTC. It encodes CASSQVLGQGGGETQYF.